The text below deals with one T cell receptor beta chain. TCRdb's copy holds only in-frame clones and misses some; the assay was immunoSEQ multiplex PCR. The data contain under 250,000 clones, 80% of them singletons. Germline CDR1 is SGDLS and CDR2 is YYNGEE. Trimming pared 2 bases from V and 3 bases from J, leaving 11 bases between. The CDR3 length is 15 residues. This record belongs to a study of blood T cell repertoires in COVID-19. The chain is built from TRBV9 and TRBJ2-2; D remains unclear. The receptor was derived from a human donor in a cohort sampled during active COVID-19. The sample consisted of peripheral blood. The CDR3: CASSVSERYTGELFF. CDR3 nucleotide sequence: TGTGCCAGCAGCGTTTCGGAGAGGTACACCGGGGAGCTGTTTTTT.